Each of the 6 T cell receptor beta chains below was sequenced from the same sample in a study of metastatic and nonmetastatic thyroid tumors. With MiXCR, TCRdb called clones anew from the PCR reads. The sample includes roughly 34,000 clones, roughly a third of them seen just once. Every patient was untreated before thyroid surgery. Sequencing was carried out using tumor tissue. These receptors all come from a female donor with papillary thyroid cancer or a benign thyroid nodule (not recorded which). Some clones in this sample may be carry-over from other donors' samples.

This chain connects TRBV11-3 to TRBJ1-2; no reliable D call. This CDR3 is 12 amino acids long. The V gene's germline CDR1 is SGHNT and CDR2 YENEEA. The germline V and J ends were trimmed by 5 bases and 4 bases, with 8 bases remaining between them. The CDR3 here is CASSRGFYGYTF. CDR3 coding DNA: TGTGCCAGCAGCCGCGGGTTCTATGGCTACACCTTC.

In this sample, this clone turned up a few times. This rearrangement joins TRBV6-5 to TRBJ1-2; TRBD1 matches at 9 bases. The V gene end was trimmed by 0 bases and the J gene end by 5 bases; junction bases not matched to a gene: 7. Germline V gives CDR1 MNHEY, CDR2 SVGAGI. CDR3 length: 16 amino acids. CDR3 protein: CASSYSLTGGNYGYTF. CDR3 DNA sequence: TGTGCCAGCAGTTACTCGTTAACAGGGGGCAATTATGGCTACACCTTC.

This chain connects TRBV7-2 to TRBJ1-5; D uncertain. This CDR3 is 15 amino acids long. The V end was cut by 3 bases, the J end by 0 bases, with 9 bases between. The V gene's germline CDR1 is SGHTA and CDR2 FQGNSA. The CDR3 protein is CASSLIGNSNQPQHF. DNA for the CDR3: TGTGCCAGCAGCTTGATAGGGAATAGCAATCAGCCCCAGCATTTT.

This clone turned up a few times. One end of the junction fails to match germline, which may point to a read error. The J gene is TRBJ2-3, the V gene TRBV7-3; tentatively, D is TRBD1 or TRBD2 (5 bases each). CDR3 size: 15 residues. Germline V gives CDR1 SGHTA, CDR2 FQGTGA. The CDR3 loop reads CASSLGPELTNTQYF. CDR3 bases: TGTGCCAGCAGCTTGGGACCCGAGCTCACAAATACGCAGTATTTT.

This chain links TRBV6-2 or TRBV6-3 with TRBJ1-1; unclear D gene. CDR3 length: 14 amino acids. V lost 8 bases and J lost 3, with 16 bases in between. The germline CDR1 and CDR2 sequences are MNHEY and SVGEGT. The DNA of the CDR3 is TGTGCCAGCTCTGACGCGACCCCAGACACTGAAGCTTTCTTT. Translating it yields CASSDATPDTEAFF.

In this sample, this clone turned up a few times. The V and J genes are TRBV12-3 or TRBV12-4 and TRBJ2-1, with TRBD1 identical over 7 bases. CDR3 length equals 15 residues. V lost 6 bases, J lost 1 base, and 6 bases stayed unmatched. Here the CDR3 DNA reads TGTGCCAGCAGGATGACAGGGAAGTCCTACAATGAGCAGTTCTTC. This codes for CASRMTGKSYNEQFF.